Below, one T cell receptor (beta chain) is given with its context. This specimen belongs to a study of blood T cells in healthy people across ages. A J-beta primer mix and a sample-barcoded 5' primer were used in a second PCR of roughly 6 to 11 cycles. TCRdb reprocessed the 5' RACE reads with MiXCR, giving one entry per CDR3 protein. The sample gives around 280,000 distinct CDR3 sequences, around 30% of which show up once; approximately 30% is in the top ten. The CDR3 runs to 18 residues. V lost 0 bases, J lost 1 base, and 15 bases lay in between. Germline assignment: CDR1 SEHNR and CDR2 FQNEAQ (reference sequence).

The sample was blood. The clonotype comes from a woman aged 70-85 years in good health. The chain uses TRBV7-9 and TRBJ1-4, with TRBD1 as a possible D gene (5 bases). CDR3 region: CASSLADIATRTNEKLFF. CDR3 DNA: TGTGCCAGCAGCTTAGCGGACATCGCGACGCGAACTAATGAAAAACTGTTTTTT.